This note documents a single T cell receptor beta chain sequence. Its specificity is unknown. The data stem from a study of a mutant IDH1 vaccine in newly diagnosed glioma. Trimming took 5 bases from V and 10 from J; bases not matched to a gene: 5. This CDR3 region has 11 residues. Germline loops: CDR1 SEHNR, CDR2 FQNEAQ (reference sequence). Profiling relied on immunoSEQ multiplex PCR, and the TCRdb table lists in-frame clones only, not all of them. Found here are tens of thousands of clones, about four fifths of them singletons; the top ten hold nearly 25%. As for time point: week 5, during vaccination. Mutant IDH1 20-mer peptide, at 300 ug, made up each vaccine dose, with topical imiquimod. There were new WHO grade 3 or 4 astrocytomas in the donors, and these were IDH1-mutant and ATRX-lost.

The clonotype comes from a young man with glioma. The sequencing used PBMCs, collected from a glioma patient whose treatment included an IDH1 peptide vaccine. The V call is TRBV7-9, the J call TRBJ2-7, with 7 bases that match TRBD2. CDR3 amino acids: CASSPGDYQYF. The CDR3 nucleotides read TGTGCCAGCAGCCCGGGGGACTATCAGTACTTC. Full variable domain (missing parts from reference TRBV7-9 and TRBJ2-7): DTGVSQNPRHKITKRGQNVTFRCDPISEHNRLYWYRQTLGQGPEFLTYFQNEAQLEKSRLLSDRFSAERPKGSFSTLEIQRTEQGDSAMYLCASSPGDYQYFGPGTRLTVT.